This entry features one TCR beta chain sequence. The clone's antigen remains unknown. Per-base quality was not reported, and no clone a single base away is much larger than it. Preparation of the library involved RACE. Sequencing was carried out with a NextSeq 500. During library preparation, unique molecular identifiers were attached to individual cDNA molecules so that TCRs could be counted quantitatively and reproducibly. From each blood RNA sample, both TCR alpha and TCR beta chains were sequenced. As for how the authors treated the data: A median of roughly 100,000 TCRs per sample was observed, with a range of about 20,000 to 700,000. The Decombinator software suite was used to annotate the V, J and CDR3 of the TCR reads. For PS versus PT1 abundance plots, all samples were subsampled to the same number of TCRs (28,000). TCRs were defined as expanded if absent before sensitization and observed at least eight times at the 2-week time point. TCRdb redid the processing of the public reads, applying fastp at Q25 and MiXCR, and retained in-frame beta chains. A single entry per CDR3 protein holds the most common genes and DNA from its merged rows. TCRdb's processing, not the study's, gives the V and J calls here. Here the sample has 95,000 to 150,000 distinct CDR3 sequences; 11% occur a single time. The top ten clones comprise over 2% of the sample.

The time point label, as the study defines it: patch test 3, about 24 weeks after DPC sensitization. The sample's treatment or condition label, decoded: therapeutic diphenylcyclopropenone sensitization with weekly scalp DPC. Blood at each patch-test visit was drawn before the patch test was applied. Patients were eligible if aged 18 to 70, diagnosed with alopecia and judged suitable for DPC therapy, and pregnant patients were excluded. Total RNA was extracted from unfractionated whole blood that had been collected in Tempus Blood RNA tubes. This specimen belongs to a study of human T cells and chemical hapten exposure (dated by TCRdb to the early 2020s). About the full investigation: For sensitization, 2% DPC in acetone was applied to a roughly 2 cm by roughly 2 cm area of upper inner arm skin. Blood samples were taken from patients before sensitization (week 0) and at 2, 6 and about 24 weeks after DPC sensitization. Throughout the study period of around 24 weeks, patients also received therapeutic DPC doses to the scalp every week. Blood for TCR sequencing was provided by twenty-nine alopecia patients at one to four time points (pre-sensitization, 2, 6 and 24 weeks). Patch tests used Finn chambers with 0.01% DPC on the upper back, scored after 6 days by International Contact Dermatitis Research Group standards. Libraries were pooled for sequencing, and per-sample TCR yields varied mainly because of small differences in library volumes within the pool. Peripheral blood TCR repertoire changes were tracked in vivo in alopecia patients during primary and secondary sensitization to the hapten diphenylcyclopropenone (DPC). Alopecia areata with under or over 50% scalp involvement, alopecia totalis and alopecia universalis were represented in the patient cohort, which was mostly female.

Beyond this particular receptor, the publication reports: Compared with pre-sensitization or healthy control sets, expanded TCRs formed significantly more large CDR3 similarity clusters, which is consistent with antigen-driven responses. All patients had alopecia, a presumed autoimmune disease, so their immune response might differ from that of healthy individuals. After repeated subsampling, the strength of the expansion versus patch-test correlation and the threshold at which it became significant changed. A positive correlation was found between the number of PT1 expanded TCRs and patch test score, with significance reached at thresholds 8, 16 and 32 but not 4. DPC sensitization did not change how many TCRs were above 1 in 1000 frequency, and no evidence was found of alterations in global repertoire structure.

Here V drops 3 bases and J drops 0 bases, and the junction holds 5 bases not matched to any gene. There are 16 amino acids in the CDR3, from cysteine to phenylalanine inclusive. The sequence is cut down to CDR3 DNA, 48 bases in frame from base 1. Looking up the germline V gene yields CDR1 LGHNA and CDR2 YNFKEQ. Recombination linked TRBV4-2 to TRBJ1-1; TRBD1 aligns with 9 central bases. Sequenced here: whole blood, sampled in connection with sensitization to the hapten diphenylcyclopropenone (DPC). This TCR derives from a woman in her forties or fifties with alopecia areata. Some clones in this sample may be carry-over from other donors' samples. The nucleotide sequence is TGTGCCAGCAGCCAGGGGACAGGGATTGTGAACACTGAAGCTTTCTTT. Its protein is CASSQGTGIVNTEAFF.